The entry that follows covers one TCR beta chain sequence. Antigen unknown. These data come from a study of cytomegalovirus exposure and HLA in healthy donors. Study-wide points: The authors assumed roughly uniform sequencing depth across donors for presence/absence analyses. The authors reported that TCR beta sequences could predict HLA-A and HLA-B alleles. These predictions were accurate for most subjects in the first cohort. Analysis was carried out at a later point, and it linked a missense DCLRE1C variant to TCR beta V- and J-gene trimming.

The study ran its PCR with 60 Vbeta and 13 Jbeta primers. Per the study methods: Some 12 million shared chains were among the about 80 million unique TCR beta chains that a later analysis counted. Clones were read by immunoSEQ multiplex PCR, and TCRdb kept only the in-frame ones, dropping some. The D gene and trimming were derived from the DNA, and the V and J assignments and clone size from that table. The sample lists around 150,000 clones; approximately 87% were seen once. The CDR3 covers 15 residues. Trimming shortened V by 5 bases and J by 5 bases, and 18 bases separated the two germline ends. Germline assignment: CDR1 MDHEN and CDR2 SYDVKM.

V usage is TRBV28 and J usage is TRBJ1-1; maybe TRBD1 (5 bases). This clonotype was obtained from a woman aged 25 to 39 in good health and CMV-seronegative. Sequenced input: PBMCs. For the CDR3, the DNA is TGTGCCAGCAGTCTTTCCATCGGGGGATGGACTGAAGCTTTCTTT. It encodes CASSLSIGGWTEAFF.